The source of this T cell receptor beta chain is a study of blood T cell repertoires in COVID-19. Across the study: Sources were T cells, B-cell-depleted T cells, or PBMCs; the material itself was cDNA or gDNA.

Living in under 30 US areas, the participants were between 18 and 89 years of age. From germline, CDR1 is SEHNR and CDR2 FQNEAQ (reference sequence). The junction had 14 bases not matched to a gene; V was cut back by 5 bases and J by 0 bases. The CDR3 spans 19 residues. As handled by the study authors: For nucleated cells, counts were estimated from reference gene primer amplification. Sequencing used immunoSEQ multiplex PCR; TCRdb keeps in-frame clones, though not all of them. The V and J calls and clone size come from that table; D and trimming were worked out from the DNA. The sample has some 460,000 clones, roughly nine tenths seen once; the top ten hold about 2%.

The clonotype was recovered from a woman aged 18-29 years with acute COVID-19. V is TRBV7-9 and J is TRBJ2-7, with 12 bases that match TRBD2. Sequencing was carried out using PBMCs or T cells enriched from blood (not recorded which). CDR3 in amino acids: CASSGRGLAGPEGSYEQYF. The DNA for the CDR3 is TGTGCCAGCAGCGGGAGGGGACTAGCGGGTCCCGAGGGCTCCTACGAGCAGTACTTC. Complete variable domain (other parts from reference TRBV7-9 and TRBJ2-7): DTGVSQNPRHKITKRGQNVTFRCDPISEHNRLYWYRQTLGQGPEFLTYFQNEAQLEKSRLLSDRFSAERPKGSFSTLEIQRTEQGDSAMYLCASSGRGLAGPEGSYEQYFGPGTRLTVT.